This TCR beta chain was retrieved from a study of regulatory T cells in long-lasting Graves disease. Whole-study results and caveats: Persistent cases of Graves' showed reduced TCR diversity relative to newly diagnosed patients.

The time point: newly diagnosed GD, antithyroid drugs for less than 3 months. Generation of the TCR library employed RNA extracted from PBMCs. Construction of TCR beta libraries relied on iRepertoire HTBI primers and on Arm-PCR targeting CDR3 regions. TCRdb re-derived calls from the multiplex PCR reads in MiXCR, one entry per CDR3 protein. Of 200,000 to 250,000 distinct CDR3 sequences listed, around 20% are singletons. This clonotype was counted at least ten times. Its antigen is still unknown. The origin of this receptor is a female donor with Graves disease. Sequencing used peripheral blood mononuclear cells (PBMCs), obtained at new diagnosis, from a patient treated with antithyroid drugs.

CDR3 in DNA: TGTGCCAGCAGCCCAGGACCCACCGTCCCCTACGAGCAGTACTTC. It encodes CASSPGPTVPYEQYF. This chain links TRBV7-2 with TRBJ2-7; D is unresolved. This CDR3 comprises 15 residues. Germline V CDR1 and CDR2: SGHTA, FQGNSA. With 5 bases removed from V and 2 bases from J, the gap between germline ends came to 16 bases.